The clone carrying this TCR beta chain was recorded at least ten times. The antigen remains unidentified. These data come from a study of response to subunit inactivated influenza vaccine. The study's findings and limits: That few new T cells are recruited by each seasonal influenza vaccination was the authors' suggestion.

CDR3 length: 15 residues. V lost 5 bases and J 0 bases, leaving 8 bases between the germline ends. CDR1 and CDR2 (germline): MNHEY, SVGAGI. In TCRdb, the RT-PCR reads were re-called with MiXCR into one record per CDR3 protein. There are a few hundred thousand distinct CDR3 sequences in the sample; roughly 11% occur only once, and approximately 12% lies in the top ten. The chain recombines TRBV6-5 with TRBJ2-6; D remains unclear. The material sequenced was PBMCs from blood, taken 45 days after vaccination. The receptor was derived from a man between 45 and 60 years old who received an inactivated influenza vaccine. The CDR3 loop is CASSHRTSGANVLTF. The CDR3 DNA reads as TGTGCCAGCAGTCACCGGACCTCTGGGGCCAACGTCCTGACTTTC.